The 17 T cell receptor beta chains reported below all come from one sample, sequenced in a study of beta chain features in type 1 diabetes. These receptors have no identified antigens. Study findings and constraints: Shortening of TCRB CDR3s, moderate but significant, appeared in all four CD4+ subsets of Type 1 diabetes patients.

Expressed TCRB transcripts were sequenced because the isolated RNA had all been reverse transcribed beforehand. This table comes from immunoSEQ multiplex PCR, and its TCRdb copy is limited to in-frame clones, with some not included. The data contain about 400,000 clones, over 10% of them singletons. Sequences were obtained from naive CD4+ T cells from blood. Receptors were obtained from a young woman with type 1 diabetes.

This clone was found a few times. The gene calls are TRBV15 and TRBJ2-7; 7 bases fit TRBD1. Germline CDR1 LNHNV, CDR2 YYDKDF (reference sequence). Losses at the gene ends were 0 bases for V and 6 bases for J; bases not matched to a gene: 8. The CDR3 extends over 15 amino acids. CDR3 sequence reads: CATSRETGKWVEQYF. The CDR3 DNA is TGTGCCACCAGCAGAGAGACAGGGAAATGGGTCGAGCAGTACTTC.

This clone turned up a few times. V gene TRBV28 combines with J gene TRBJ1-6, with D possibly matching TRBD1 (5 bases). V lost 7 bases to trimming and J lost 8 bases, with 21 bases between them. Germline V gene lookup returns CDR1 MDHEN and CDR2 SYDVKM. The CDR3 contains 16 residues. The CDR3 sequence is CASTLGSRGIDSPLHF. CDR3 in DNA: TGTGCCAGCACCTTGGGTAGCCGGGGGATAGATTCACCCCTCCACTTT. Full variable domain (outside the CDR3, taken from reference TRBV28 and TRBJ1-6): DVKVTQSSRYLVKRTGEKVFLECVQDMDHENMFWYRQDPGLGLRLIYFSYDVKMKEKGDIPEGYSVSREKKERFSLILESASTNQTSMYLCASTLGSRGIDSPLHFGNGTRLTVT.

This clone was counted between two and nine times. The V gene is TRBV5-1, the J gene TRBJ1-2; a weak D match, TRBD1 (6 bases). The CDR3 extends over 15 amino acids. Trimming cost V 7 bases and J 0 bases, with 16 bases left between them. The germline V gene encodes CDR1 SGHRS and CDR2 YFSETQ. This CDR3 is CASGPQGVANYGYTF. The DNA for the CDR3 is TGCGCCAGCGGACCACAGGGAGTCGCTAACTATGGCTACACCTTC.

The chain couples TRBV5-1 to TRBJ2-7; 7 nucleotides agree with TRBD2. There are 15 residues in the CDR3. V trimming: 0 bases; J trimming: 4 bases; junction bases outside the gene matches: 7. Germline-derived CDR1 and CDR2 are SGHRS and YFSETQ. The CDR3 DNA sequence: TGCGCCAGCAGCTTGGTTCGCGGGGGTCGGTACGAGCAGTACTTC. It translates to CASSLVRGGRYEQYF.

The chain uses TRBV10-3 and TRBJ2-1; 11 nucleotides align to TRBD2. The trim removed 7 bases at V and 10 bases at J, leaving 6 bases unmatched. This CDR3 spans 13 amino acids. Germline loops: CDR1 ENHRY, CDR2 SYGVKD. CDR3 sequence reads: CAIIPSGGSEQFF. CDR3 bases: TGTGCCATCATTCCTAGCGGGGGGTCAGAGCAGTTCTTC.

This clone was counted a few times. The rearrangement uses TRBV4-3 and TRBJ1-5; D gene uncertain. The CDR3 contains 14 residues. CDR1 and CDR2 (germline): LGHNA, YSLEER. The V end lost 1 base, the J end lost 9 bases, and 13 bases lay between the germline ends. The CDR3 region has the DNA TGCGCCAGCAGCCAAGCCGGCGGCGTGGGGCCCCAGCATTTT. Amino acids: CASSQAGGVGPQHF.

This clone has just a few counts. The chain is built from TRBV7-9 and TRBJ2-5, with TRBD2 matching over 7 bases. Trimming cost V 0 bases and J 3 bases; bases outside gene matches: 1. The germline V gene has CDR1 SEHNR and CDR2 FQNEAQ (reference sequence). The CDR3 contains 14 residues. The CDR3 DNA reads TGTGCCAGCAGCTTAGCGAGCGGGAAAGAGACCCAGTACTTC. It yields the protein CASSLASGKETQYF.

The chain joins TRBV2 to TRBJ2-7; 8 bases are a match to TRBD1. Germline trimming cut 7 bases from V and 3 bases from J; bases unmatched to any gene: 11. Germline values: CDR1 SNHLY, CDR2 FYNNEI. This CDR3 region has 15 residues. The chain's CDR3 is CASNRPQDRDYEQYF. CDR3 bases: TGTGCCAGCAATCGTCCCCAGGACAGGGACTACGAGCAGTACTTC.

This clone appeared a few times. The J gene is TRBJ1-5, the V gene TRBV28; D unresolved. Between the trimmed V and J ends, which lost 3 bases and 5 bases, there was a span of 5 bases. In germline, CDR1 is MDHEN, CDR2 SYDVKM. The CDR3 has 12 amino acids. Here the CDR3 DNA reads TGTGCCAGCAGTTTGACTCATCAGCCCCAGCATTTT. Translated: CASSLTHQPQHF.

This clone was counted a few times. This rearrangement joins TRBV10-3 to TRBJ1-1, with 7 bases that match TRBD1. V lost 7 bases, J lost 1 base, and 3 bases stayed unmatched. CDR3 length: 13 residues. The germline gives CDR1 ENHRY, CDR2 SYGVKD. CDR3: CAITGTANTEAFF. The CDR3 region has the DNA TGTGCCATCACCGGGACAGCGAACACTGAAGCTTTCTTT.

The J gene is TRBJ2-3, the V gene TRBV29-1; tentatively, D is TRBD2 (6 bases). The V gene's germline CDR1 is SQVTM and CDR2 ANQGSEA. V was trimmed by 5 bases and J by 6 bases, leaving 15 bases between them. This CDR3 is 13 amino acids long. The CDR3 protein is CSVRAGVADTQYF. The CDR3 nucleotides read TGCAGCGTTAGAGCGGGCGTAGCTGATACGCAGTATTTT.

The CDR3 DNA reads TGTGCCAGCAGCTTAGAGGGACTAGCTTCCCTGTTCTTC. It yields the protein CASSLEGLASLFF. The chain combines TRBV7-9 with TRBJ2-1; TRBD2 matches 9 bases. The CDR3 has 13 amino acids. V lost 1 base, J lost 15 bases, and 7 bases stayed unmatched. Per the germline V gene, CDR1 is SEHNR and CDR2 is FQNEAQ (reference sequence).

This clone was observed a handful of times. V usage is TRBV6-5 and J usage is TRBJ1-2; the D gene is possibly TRBD1 (5 bases). This CDR3 is built from 14 residues. Trimming pared 9 bases from V and 0 bases from J, leaving 14 bases between. Per germline, CDR1 MNHEY and CDR2 SVGAGI. The CDR3 sequence is CASTRGTPNYGYTF. The CDR3 bases are TGTGCCAGTACCCGGGGGACCCCTAACTATGGCTACACCTTC.

J is TRBJ2-7 and V is TRBV27; D gene ambiguous. V was cut by 0 bases and J by 3 bases, with 6 bases left in between. The CDR3 length is 13 residues. CDR1 MNHEY and CDR2 SMNVEV come from the germline V gene (reference sequence). The DNA for the CDR3 is TGTGCCAGCAGTTTATCCCCAGGCTACGAGCAGTACTTC. Residues: CASSLSPGYEQYF.

The chain joins TRBV2 to TRBJ2-7, with TRBD2 matching over 9 bases. Trimming removed 7 bases from V and 5 bases from J; junction bases left unmatched: 15. CDR3 size: 16 residues. Germline-derived CDR1 and CDR2 are SNHLY and FYNNEI. The CDR3: CASTSAGSGRGDEQYF. The DNA of the CDR3 is TGTGCCAGCACCTCAGCAGGTAGCGGGAGAGGGGACGAGCAGTACTTC.

This clone has only a few counts. CDR3 DNA: TGTGCCAGCAGAGTTCGGGGTCCCGACCCTGAAGCTTTCTTT. Translating it yields CASRVRGPDPEAFF. V and J are TRBV2 and TRBJ1-1; D gene uncertain. Germline V gene data show CDR1 as SNHLY and CDR2 as FYNNEI. V was cut by 6 bases and J by 6 bases, with 17 bases left in between. The CDR3 runs to 14 residues.

This clone was observed a handful of times. The rearrangement links TRBV5-1 to TRBJ2-1; TRBD1 might be the D (5 bases). Germline assignment: CDR1 SGHRS and CDR2 YFSETQ. V gave up 2 bases and J gave up 9 bases, with 18 bases separating them. The CDR3 has 15 residues. This CDR3 reads CASSFESGSTGEQFF. The CDR3 DNA reads TGCGCCAGCAGCTTTGAGTCAGGGTCGACCGGTGAGCAGTTCTTC.